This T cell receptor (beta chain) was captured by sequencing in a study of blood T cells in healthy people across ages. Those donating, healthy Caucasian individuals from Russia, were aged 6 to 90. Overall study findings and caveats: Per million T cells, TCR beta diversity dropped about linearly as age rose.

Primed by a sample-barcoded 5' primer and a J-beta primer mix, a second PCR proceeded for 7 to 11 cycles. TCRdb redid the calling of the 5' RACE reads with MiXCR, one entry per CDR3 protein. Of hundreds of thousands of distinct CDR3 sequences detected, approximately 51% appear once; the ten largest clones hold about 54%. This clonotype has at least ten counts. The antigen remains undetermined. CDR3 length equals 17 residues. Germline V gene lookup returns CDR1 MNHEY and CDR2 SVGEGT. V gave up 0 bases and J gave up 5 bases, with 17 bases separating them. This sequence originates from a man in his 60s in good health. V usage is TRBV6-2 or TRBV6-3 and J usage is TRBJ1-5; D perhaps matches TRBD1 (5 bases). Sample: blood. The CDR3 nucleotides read TGTGCCAGCAGTTACTCCAAGCAGGGCCTCAATTATCAGCCCCAGCATTTT. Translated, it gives CASSYSKQGLNYQPQHF.